These 20 T cell receptor beta chains came from one sample sequenced in a study of CD8+ T cells in alopecia areata. Treatment noted: oral pan-JAK inhibitor, 5-10 mg twice daily. The authors extracted RNA and reverse transcribed it into cDNA as the sequencing template. Repertoires were generated with immunoSEQ multiplex PCR, while TCRdb's copy carries only in-frame clones and drops some. Of 190,000 or so clones in the sample, roughly 50% are singletons; the top ten hold roughly 13%. The specimen was CD8+ T cells sorted from blood, collected at week 24, from a patient treated with tofacitinib. The receptors stem from a human donor with alopecia areata.

The chain uses TRBV6-5 and TRBJ2-2; a possible D gene is TRBD2 (5 bases). CDR1 MNHEY and CDR2 SVGAGI come from the germline V gene. The CDR3 totals 13 residues. Trimming took off 1 base at V and 12 bases at J, with 12 bases between the two ends. The CDR3 loop reads CASSYFGGQQLFF. The CDR3 DNA sequence: TGTGCCAGCAGTTACTTCGGAGGCCAGCAGCTGTTTTTT.

In this sample, this clone turned up a few times. The chain uses TRBV19 and TRBJ1-1; D remains ambiguous. Germline V gene data show CDR1 as LNHDA and CDR2 as SQIVND (reference sequence). With 0 bases removed from V and 1 base from J, the gap between germline ends came to 12 bases. This CDR3 region has 16 residues. The chain's CDR3 is CASSIDSAGANTEAFF. The CDR3 bases are TGTGCCAGTAGTATAGATTCGGCGGGAGCGAACACTGAAGCTTTCTTT.

The V call is TRBV7-8, the J call TRBJ1-4; D gene ambiguous. The V gene's germline CDR1 is SGHVS and CDR2 FQNEAQ. The CDR3 has 14 residues. V lost 5 bases and J 6 bases, leaving 13 bases between the germline ends. The CDR3 DNA reads as TGTGCCAGCAGCCTACGACCGAGGCATGAAAAACTGTTTTTT. Amino acids: CASSLRPRHEKLFF.

The chain is built from TRBV30 and TRBJ2-6; D gene uncertain. V gave up 8 bases and J gave up 4 bases, with 9 bases separating them. Per germline, CDR1 GTSNPN and CDR2 SVGIG (reference sequence). This CDR3 has 12 residues. The CDR3 sequence: CAGTAGANVLTF. The CDR3 DNA reads TGTGCCGGAACTGCGGGGGCCAACGTCCTGACTTTC.

The chain carries TRBV27 and TRBJ2-7; D not certain. The CDR3 is made up of 13 amino acids. V lost 2 bases, J lost 4 bases, and 9 bases lay in between. Looked up from germline, CDR1 is MNHEY and CDR2 is SMNVEV (reference sequence). The CDR3 reads CASSLGMGYEQYF. CDR3 sequence (DNA): TGTGCCAGCAGTTTAGGAATGGGGTACGAGCAGTACTTC.

This sequence joins TRBV5-1 and TRBJ2-2; D is unresolved. The CDR3 sequence is 14 residues long. Germline CDR1 reads SGHRS; CDR2 reads YFSETQ. V gave up 0 bases and J gave up 7 bases, with 10 bases separating them. CDR3 residues: CASSLEGGHGELFF. In nucleotides, the CDR3 is TGCGCCAGCAGCTTGGAGGGCGGTCACGGGGAGCTGTTTTTT.

The J gene is TRBJ2-5, the V gene TRBV25-1; TRBD2 matches at 10 bases. The CDR3 has 15 residues. The germline gives CDR1 MGHDK, CDR2 SYGVNS. V lost 4 bases, J lost 1 base, and 3 bases stayed unmatched. The CDR3 reads CASSAGTSAQETQYF. In DNA form, the CDR3 reads TGTGCCAGCAGTGCCGGGACTAGCGCCCAAGAGACCCAGTACTTC.

The V gene is TRBV2, the J gene TRBJ2-5, with a weak D call TRBD1 (5 bases). The CDR3 is 16 residues long. Germline-derived CDR1 and CDR2 are SNHLY and FYNNEI. The V end was cut by 6 bases, the J end by 5 bases, with 22 bases between. The CDR3 DNA reads as TGTGCCAGCAGCGACAGTACCGCTACTTTGCTTGAGACCCAGTACTTC. This encodes CASSDSTATLLETQYF. The full variable domain, rest sourced from reference TRBV2 and TRBJ2-5, is EPEVTQTPSHQVTQMGQEVILRCVPISNHLYFYWYRQILGQKVEFLVSFYNNEISEKSEIFDDQFSVERPDGSNFTLKIRSTKLEDSAMYFCASSDSTATLLETQYFGPGTRLLVL.

There are a few counts of this clone. This chain links TRBV15 with TRBJ1-5; possible D gene TRBD1, 6 bases. CDR3 length equals 18 residues. Germline loops: CDR1 LNHNV, CDR2 YYDKDF (reference sequence). The V end lost 2 bases, the J end lost 2 bases, and 19 bases lay between the germline ends. CDR3 nucleotide sequence: TGTGCCACCAGCAGACCCGGAGGGGGACCCGGGGGCAATCAGCCCCAGCATTTT. Translation: CATSRPGGGPGGNQPQHF.

V gene TRBV29-1 combines with J gene TRBJ2-2; no reliable D call. V was cut by 3 bases and J by 7 bases, with 6 bases left in between. The CDR3 runs to 11 residues. Looked up from germline, CDR1 is SQVTM and CDR2 is ANQGSEA. CDR3: CSVDSYGELFF. The CDR3 bases are TGCAGCGTTGACAGTTACGGGGAGCTGTTTTTT.

This rearrangement joins TRBV13 to TRBJ1-2; 8 nucleotides match TRBD1. The V and J ends lost 5 bases and 7 bases, in that order; junction bases with no gene match: 6. The CDR3 totals 13 residues. Germline values: CDR1 PRHDT, CDR2 FYEKMQ (reference sequence). In DNA form, the CDR3 reads TGTGCCAGCAGCCCTCGGACAGGGCGTGGCTACACCTTC. Its translation: CASSPRTGRGYTF.

This rearrangement joins TRBV6-6 to TRBJ2-3, with 7 bases that match TRBD2. The V gene's germline CDR1 is MNHNY and CDR2 SVGAGI (reference sequence). The CDR3 loop spans 14 amino acids. The J segment lost 1 base and the V segment lost 6 bases, leaving 4 bases of the junction unmatched. The CDR3 loop is CASSQTSGTDTQYF. CDR3 coding DNA: TGTGCCAGCAGCCAAACTAGCGGCACAGATACGCAGTATTTT.

This sequence joins TRBV11-2 and TRBJ1-2; possibly TRBD1 for D (5 bases). V was trimmed by 5 bases and J by 6 bases, leaving 22 bases between them. Germline CDR1 reads SGHAT; CDR2 reads FQNNGV. The CDR3 runs to 16 residues. The CDR3 coding sequence is TGTGCCAGCAGCCCCGCTGACAGTGACACCACTGATGGCTACACCTTC. It is translated as CASSPADSDTTDGYTF.

The chain employs TRBV23-1 and TRBJ2-5; 7 bases fit TRBD1. TRBV23-1 is annotated as an ORF whose role is uncertain. The CDR3 is 13 amino acids. V dropped 8 bases and J dropped 2; count of bases not matched to a gene: 5. The CDR3: CASVIQGQETQYF. The CDR3 coding sequence is TGCGCCAGCGTGATACAGGGGCAAGAGACCCAGTACTTC.

Here the CDR3 reads CASMGTDTQYF. Written as DNA, the CDR3 is TGTGCCAGCATGGGCACAGATACGCAGTATTTT. V is TRBV6-5 and J is TRBJ2-3; D remains ambiguous. There are 11 residues in the CDR3. Deletions cut 7 bases from V and 1 base from J, with 3 bases between. Germline CDR1 is MNHEY and CDR2 is SVGAGI.

J is TRBJ2-2 and V is TRBV7-7; D is unresolved. The CDR3 length is 14 residues. Trimming cost V 5 bases and J 3 bases, with 10 bases left between them. Per the germline V gene, CDR1 is SSHAT and CDR2 is FNYEAQ (reference sequence). The CDR3 reads CASSLKADTGELFF. In DNA form, the CDR3 reads TGTGCCAGCAGCCTAAAAGCAGACACCGGGGAGCTGTTTTTT.

The sample holds a few counts of this clone. This sequence joins TRBV19 and TRBJ2-1, with 9 bases lining up with TRBD1. J gave up 5 bases and V 3 bases, and 5 bases lay outside the gene matches. Germline V gene sequence: CDR1 LNHDA, CDR2 SQIVND (reference sequence). This CDR3 contains 15 residues. CDR3 amino acids: CASSMGQGSHNEQFF. CDR3 in DNA: TGTGCCAGTAGTATGGGACAGGGCTCTCACAATGAGCAGTTCTTC.

This sequence joins TRBV29-1 and TRBJ1-1; tentative D call: TRBD1 (6 bases). Germline V lookup: CDR1 SQVTM, CDR2 ANQGSEA. The CDR3 sequence is 11 residues long. V lost 6 bases and J 5 bases, leaving 10 bases between the germline ends. Here the CDR3 DNA reads TGCAGCGTCTACCAGGGGACTGAAGCTTTCTTT. Its translation: CSVYQGTEAFF.

The chain is built from TRBV5-1 and TRBJ2-7; D unresolved. This CDR3 is 11 amino acids long. The V and J ends lost 0 bases and 6 bases respectively, with 4 bases between them. CDR1 and CDR2 (germline): SGHRS, YFSETQ. CDR3 region: CASSLESEQYF. The CDR3 coding sequence is TGCGCCAGCAGCTTGGAAAGCGAGCAGTACTTC.

The V gene is TRBV4-1, the J gene TRBJ2-7; D gene ambiguous. Germline V lookup: CDR1 MGHRA, CDR2 YSYEKL. Trimming left V 4 bases short and J 1 base short, with 14 bases between. This CDR3 region has 15 residues. For the CDR3, the DNA is TGCGCCAGCAGCCCTTCGAGTGGAGTATCCTACGAGCAGTACTTC. Residues: CASSPSSGVSYEQYF.